Following are 8 T cell receptor beta chains from one sample sequenced in a study of blood T cells in healthy people across ages. Then a second PCR, running about 6 to 11 cycles, was carried out with a sample-barcoded 5' primer and a J-beta primer mix. TCRdb re-derived calls from the 5' RACE reads in MiXCR, one entry per CDR3 protein. The table lists approximately 1.5 million distinct CDR3 sequences, about 31% of them singletons. What was sequenced was blood. These TCRs come from a woman aged 30 to 39 in good health.

This clonotype came up a few times. The chain couples TRBV29-1 to TRBJ2-1; D unclear. The germline V gene has CDR1 SQVTM and CDR2 ANQGSEA. There are 13 residues in the CDR3. The ends were cut back, 5 bases at V and 6 bases at J, with 14 bases in the middle. CDR3 region: CSVYGSKGNEQFF. The CDR3 nucleotides read TGCAGCGTTTACGGGTCTAAAGGCAATGAGCAGTTCTTC.

This chain uses TRBV7-6 with TRBJ2-5; D is possibly TRBD1 (7 bases). The germline gives CDR1 SGHVS, CDR2 FNYEAQ. Deletions cut 8 bases from V and 4 bases from J, with 20 bases between. The CDR3 loop spans 15 amino acids. The chain's CDR3 is CASGGGLGRTETQYF. The DNA of the CDR3 is TGTGCCAGCGGAGGGGGCTTAGGCAGGACAGAGACCCAGTACTTC.

A few counts support this clonotype. The chain recombines TRBV20-1 with TRBJ2-3, with TRBD2 matching 9 bases. CDR3 length: 14 amino acids. Looked up from germline, CDR1 is DFQATT and CDR2 is SNEGSKA (reference sequence). V gave up 6 bases and J gave up 6 bases; unmatched junction bases: 10. CDR3 in DNA: TGCAGTGCCATCCGCGGGACTAGCATTGATACGCAGTATTTT. The encoded protein is CSAIRGTSIDTQYF.

This clonotype has just a few counts. The rearrangement uses TRBV20-1 and TRBJ1-2; D possibly corresponds to TRBD1 (6 bases). Trimming cost V 6 bases and J 3 bases, with 14 bases left between them. This CDR3 has 13 residues. The germline V gene encodes CDR1 DFQATT and CDR2 SNEGSKA (reference sequence). This chain's CDR3 is CSAATGQDYGYTF. Here the CDR3 DNA reads TGCAGTGCCGCCACAGGGCAGGACTATGGCTACACCTTC.

The gene calls are TRBV29-1 and TRBJ1-1, with TRBD1 identical over 8 bases. The CDR3 consists of 17 residues. V shed 8 bases and J 5 bases; nucleotides not matched to a gene: 22. Germline lookup yields CDR1 SQVTM and CDR2 ANQGSEA. DNA for the CDR3: TGCAGCACGGACCGGGACAGGTACCAATCCGGGAGGACTGAAGCTTTCTTT. As protein: CSTDRDRYQSGRTEAFF.

V and J are TRBV28 and TRBJ2-7, with a weak D call TRBD1 (7 bases). V was trimmed by 6 bases and J by 7 bases, leaving 16 bases between them. Germline assignment: CDR1 MDHEN and CDR2 SYDVKM. This CDR3 is built from 13 residues. The CDR3, as DNA: TGTGCCAGCAGATCCACTAGCAGGGGGGAGCAGTACTTC. The encoded protein is CASRSTSRGEQYF.

This clonotype was detected a few times. V and J are TRBV25-1 and TRBJ1-2; 10 bases align to TRBD1. The CDR3 is 14 amino acids. The V segment lost 3 bases and the J segment 8 bases; nucleotides outside the gene matches: 6. CDR1 and CDR2 from the germline V gene are MGHDK and SYGVNS. The DNA of the CDR3 is TGTGCCAGCAGTGATTCCGGGACAGGGGTAGGCTACACCTTC. Translation gives CASSDSGTGVGYTF.

The chain couples TRBV20-1 to TRBJ2-2; no firm D call. V was clipped by 5 bases and J by 0 bases, with 10 bases between them. CDR1 and CDR2 (germline): DFQATT, SNEGSKA (reference sequence). The CDR3 is 14 residues long. The CDR3 region has the DNA TGCAGTGCTTCCGGGCCCTCGAACACCGGGGAGCTGTTTTTT. Translating gives CSASGPSNTGELFF.